The 19 T cell receptor beta chains below all came from one sample that was sequenced in a study of glioma-infiltrating T cells after dendritic cell vaccination. TCRdb keeps only in-frame clones here, not all; method: immunoSEQ multiplex PCR. The sample yields 75,000 to 95,000 clones, approximately 78% seen once. Stated time point: after dendritic cell vaccination, including at tumor progression/relapse. The material was blood, obtained after dendritic cell vaccination. These receptors originate from a human donor with glioblastoma.

There are a few counts of this clone. V gene TRBV5-1 combines with J gene TRBJ2-5; D may be TRBD2 (5 bases). The ends were cut back, 0 bases at V and 5 bases at J, with 17 bases in the middle. The length of the CDR3 is 16 residues. Germline V gene sequence: CDR1 SGHRS, CDR2 YFSETQ. The CDR3 coding sequence is TGCGCCAGCAGCTTGGAGGGCAGGCCGGGCGGGGAGACCCAGTACTTC. This sequence encodes CASSLEGRPGGETQYF.

The table lists this clone with a few counts. The genes are TRBV5-8 and TRBJ1-5, with D unresolved. V lost 2 bases and J 2 bases, leaving 11 bases between the germline ends. This CDR3 is 15 amino acids long. CDR1 is SGHTS and CDR2 is YDEGEE in the germline V gene. The CDR3 protein is CASSFGVVGNQPQHF. In DNA form, the CDR3 reads TGTGCCAGCAGCTTCGGGGTGGTTGGCAATCAGCCCCAGCATTTT.

The chain uses TRBV7-3 and TRBJ2-3; D is unresolved. This CDR3 spans 14 amino acids. CDR1 is SGHTA and CDR2 is FQGTGA in the germline V gene. Trimming left V 6 bases short and J 1 base short, with 11 bases between. In DNA form, the CDR3 reads TGTGCCAGCAGTCGCGATAAAGGCACAGATACGCAGTATTTT. Its translation: CASSRDKGTDTQYF.

The chain carries TRBV7-9 and TRBJ1-1; the D is unclear. The CDR3 is made up of 12 amino acids. The ends were cut back, 3 bases at V and 2 bases at J, with 4 bases in the middle. CDR1 and CDR2 (germline): SEHNR, FQNEAQ (reference sequence). CDR3 coding DNA: TGTGCCAGCAGCTTTACTAACACTGAAGCTTTCTTT. It yields the protein CASSFTNTEAFF. Combining the CDR3 with reference TRBV7-9 and TRBJ1-1 gives the whole variable domain DTGVSQNPRHKITKRGQNVTFRCDPISEHNRLYWYRQTLGQGPEFLTYFQNEAQLEKSRLLSDRFSAERPKGSFSTLEIQRTEQGDSAMYLCASSFTNTEAFFGQGTRLTVV.

In this sample, this clone turned up a few times. The rearrangement links TRBV7-8 to TRBJ2-1; perhaps TRBD2 as D (5 bases). CDR3 length: 13 residues. Germline V gene data show CDR1 as SGHVS and CDR2 as FQNEAQ. The V and J ends lost 5 bases and 10 bases respectively, with 15 bases between them. The CDR3, as DNA: TGTGCCAGCAGCCCCGAGCTAGCTTGGGAGCAGTTCTTC. Translating it yields CASSPELAWEQFF.

This clone was recorded only once. The J gene is TRBJ1-1, the V gene TRBV5-1, with TRBD1 as a possible D gene (6 bases). Germline V gene sequence: CDR1 SGHRS, CDR2 YFSETQ. Trimming pared 4 bases from V and 6 bases from J, leaving 16 bases between. This CDR3 has 14 residues. The CDR3 region is CASSIGQLNAEAFF. In DNA form, the CDR3 reads TGCGCCAGCAGCATCGGACAGTTAAACGCTGAAGCTTTCTTT.

The chain joins TRBV5-6 to TRBJ1-1; the match to TRBD1 covers 8 bases. With 4 bases clipped from V and 7 bases from J, the junction kept 3 bases outside the gene matches. CDR1 is SGHDT and CDR2 is YYEEEE in the germline V gene. The CDR3 has 12 amino acids. The CDR3 sequence: CASSHGQGEAFF. The CDR3 region has the DNA TGTGCCAGCAGCCACGGACAGGGTGAAGCTTTCTTT.

The chain carries TRBV6-1 and TRBJ2-3; the D is unclear. Germline CDR1 is MNHNS and CDR2 is SASEGT. Trimming cost V 3 bases and J 2 bases, with 9 bases left between them. This CDR3 contains 14 residues. The CDR3: CASSDARVTDTQYF. CDR3 DNA sequence: TGTGCCAGCAGTGACGCCCGGGTCACAGATACGCAGTATTTT.

The chain recombines TRBV7-9 with TRBJ1-2; D might be TRBD1 (5 bases). The CDR3 has 13 residues. The germline CDR1 and CDR2 sequences are SEHNR and FQNEAQ (reference sequence). V dropped 2 bases and J dropped 9 bases, with 13 bases sitting between them. The CDR3 DNA reads as TGTGCCAGCAGCTTAAGGGCAGGGATAAGCTACACCTTC. Protein product: CASSLRAGISYTF.

The chain employs TRBV5-1 and TRBJ1-5, with a tentative D call TRBD1 (6 bases). The V end lost 1 base, the J end lost 3 bases, and 11 bases lay between the germline ends. The germline gives CDR1 SGHRS, CDR2 YFSETQ. This CDR3 comprises 15 residues. This CDR3 reads CASSLTGQINQPQHF. The CDR3 DNA reads as TGCGCCAGCAGCTTGACCGGACAGATCAATCAGCCCCAGCATTTT.

This clone was seen only a few times. V is TRBV11-2 and J is TRBJ2-7, with 8 bases lining up with TRBD2. The trim removed 0 bases at V and 3 bases at J, leaving 7 bases unmatched. The germline gives CDR1 SGHAT, CDR2 FQNNGV. The CDR3 has 16 residues. CDR3: CASSLDRGLGYYEQYV. Written as DNA, the CDR3 is TGTGCCAGCAGCTTAGATCGGGGACTAGGGTACTACGAGCAGTACGTC.

This clone was counted once. This rearrangement joins TRBV27 to TRBJ2-3, with TRBD1 as a possible D gene (5 bases). The length of the CDR3 is 14 residues. The germline V gene has CDR1 MNHEY and CDR2 SMNVEV (reference sequence). V was clipped by 3 bases and J by 2 bases, with 9 bases between them. DNA of the CDR3: TGTGCCAGCAGTTTTCAGACAGTCACAGATACGCAGTATTTT. Protein product: CASSFQTVTDTQYF.

The J gene is TRBJ2-4, the V gene TRBV15; no clear D gene. CDR3 length: 18 amino acids. V was cut by 0 bases and J by 2 bases, with 17 bases left in between. CDR1 LNHNV and CDR2 YYDKDF come from the germline V gene (reference sequence). The CDR3 here is CATSRDPWATRPKNIQYF. The CDR3 DNA sequence: TGTGCCACCAGCAGAGATCCGTGGGCCACGCGCCCCAAAAACATTCAGTACTTC.

This clone has only one observation. The chain is built from TRBV7-9 and TRBJ1-3; 11 bases are shared with TRBD1. V gave up 3 bases and J gave up 0 bases; unmatched junction bases: 4. The CDR3 runs to 17 residues. Germline-derived CDR1 and CDR2 are SEHNR and FQNEAQ (reference sequence). The chain's CDR3 is CASSFGTGGSSGNTIYF. The DNA for the CDR3 is TGTGCCAGCAGCTTCGGGACAGGGGGAAGCTCTGGAAACACCATATATTTT.

This clone was counted ten times or more. The V gene is TRBV6-5, the J gene TRBJ2-1, with TRBD2 matching 7 bases. This CDR3 contains 14 residues. Germline loops: CDR1 MNHEY, CDR2 SVGAGI. V shed 6 bases and J 4 bases; nucleotides not matched to a gene: 6. Written as DNA, the CDR3 is TGTGCCAGCAGCAGTCTAGCGGAATACAATGAGCAGTTCTTC. It translates to CASSSLAEYNEQFF.

The rearrangement joins TRBV21-1 to TRBJ2-1; the table names TRBD1, a call not compared with the DNA. TRBV21-1 is marked as a pseudogene. The CDR3 consists of 18 residues. The CDR3 region is CASRKKRGRGGSYNEQFF. Here the CDR3 DNA reads TGTGCCAGCAGAAAAAAGAGGGGGCGGGGAGGTAGCTACAATGAGCAGTTCTTC.

The chain links TRBV5-1 to TRBJ2-1; TRBD2 aligns across 12 bases. CDR3 length: 15 residues. CDR1 and CDR2 (germline): SGHRS, YFSETQ. V lost 1 base to trimming and J lost 5 bases; unmatched junction nucleotides: 1. The CDR3 DNA is TGCGCCAGCAGCTTGACTAGCGGGGGGAACAATGAGCAGTTCTTC. Translating it yields CASSLTSGGNNEQFF.

This sequence joins TRBV9 and TRBJ2-7; TRBD1 matches at 9 bases. J gave up 4 bases and V 0 bases, and 17 bases lay outside the gene matches. There are 19 residues in the CDR3. Per the germline V gene, CDR1 is SGDLS and CDR2 is YYNGEE. The DNA for the CDR3 is TGTGCCAGCAGCGTAGAGGGGGGGACAGGGCCAGGGGGGCTTTACGAGCAGTACTTC. The encoded protein is CASSVEGGTGPGGLYEQYF.

This chain connects TRBV6-5 to TRBJ2-2; a weak D match, TRBD1 (5 bases). The CDR3 sequence is 15 residues long. The germline gives CDR1 MNHEY, CDR2 SVGAGI. Trimming shortened V by 6 bases and J by 2 bases, and 13 bases separated the two germline ends. The CDR3 is CASSAKQANTGELFF. The CDR3 DNA sequence: TGTGCCAGCAGCGCCAAACAGGCTAACACCGGGGAGCTGTTTTTT.